This T cell receptor beta chain emerged from a study of tumor-infiltrating lymphocytes in primary liver carcinoma. The overall study: The patients comprised men and women between the ages of 30 and 69 years. The number of productive TCRbeta reads per sample ranged from roughly 3.65 to 8 million and was similar across tissue types.

Comment on this clonotype: Its target is unknown. The germline gene is not matched at one end of the junction; a read error may be the cause.

Whole-study results and caveats: Tumors had a top-250-clone fraction that was significantly higher than blood (p = 0.039).

Unsorted bulk tissue, roughly 20-32 mg of it, served as the source for co-extraction of RNA and DNA. Patients underwent resection of primary liver carcinoma. The researchers produced TCR beta cDNA from roughly 500 ng total RNA with a constant-region primer. For TCR beta, libraries were produced by three nested multiplex PCR rounds using slightly modified ARM-PCR. The study ran its first two PCR rounds for 9 to 10 cycles each, using TRBV1-TRBV30 forward primers and a C-beta reverse primer. TCRdb re-analysed the multiplex PCR reads in MiXCR, keeping a single row per CDR3 protein. The sample shows over 35,000 distinct CDR3 sequences, less than 85% of them seen only once. The germline V gene encodes CDR1 SGHAT and CDR2 FQDESV (reference sequence). This CDR3 has 13 amino acids.

J is TRBJ2-2 and V is TRBV11-1; maybe TRBD1 (6 bases). The receptor was derived from a man between 35 and 55 years old with primary liver carcinoma and hepatitis B virus infection. The specimen was liver tumor tissue from sampling region 4. The subset was: tumor region T4, right-lateral pole. CDR3 region: CASSFWDTREQFF. DNA for the CDR3: TGTGCCAGTAGCTTTTGGGACACCAGGGAGCAGTTTTTT.